A single T cell receptor (beta chain) is shown here with its context. Its antigen remains unidentified. The data were obtained in a study of T cell responses to AZD1222 COVID-19 vaccine. The CDR3 spans 14 residues. Germline CDR1 reads KGHSH; CDR2 reads LQKENI. The V end lost 5 bases, the J end lost 8 bases, and 13 bases lay between the germline ends. Points from the study as a whole: Repertoire sampling happened only post peak T cell response.

Clones were read by immunoSEQ multiplex PCR, and TCRdb kept only the in-frame ones, dropping some. The sample lists around 120,000 clones, around 92% seen once, with 2.9% in the top ten. Sequencing was performed on peripheral blood, taken on day 0 of AZD1222 vaccination. This clonotype originated in an adult in good health. The V call is TRBV18, the J call TRBJ1-6; D is uncertain. CDR3 nucleotide sequence: TGTGCCAGCTCATCCACCGACCTGGATTCACCCCTCCACTTT. Protein sequence: CASSSTDLDSPLHF.